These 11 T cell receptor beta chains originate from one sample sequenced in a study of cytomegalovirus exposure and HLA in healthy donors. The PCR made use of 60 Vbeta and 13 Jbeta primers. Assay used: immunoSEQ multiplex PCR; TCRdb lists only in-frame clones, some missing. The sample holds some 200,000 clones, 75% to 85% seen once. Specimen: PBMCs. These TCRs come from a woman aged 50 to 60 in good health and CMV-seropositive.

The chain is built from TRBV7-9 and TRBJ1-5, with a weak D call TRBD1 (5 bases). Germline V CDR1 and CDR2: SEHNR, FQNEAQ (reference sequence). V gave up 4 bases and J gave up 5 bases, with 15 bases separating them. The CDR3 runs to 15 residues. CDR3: CASSSLGQGDQPQHF. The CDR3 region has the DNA TGTGCCAGCAGCTCCTTGGGGCAGGGTGATCAGCCCCAGCATTTT. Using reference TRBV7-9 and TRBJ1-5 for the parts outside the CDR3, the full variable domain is DTGVSQNPRHKITKRGQNVTFRCDPISEHNRLYWYRQTLGQGPEFLTYFQNEAQLEKSRLLSDRFSAERPKGSFSTLEIQRTEQGDSAMYLCASSSLGQGDQPQHFGDGTRLSIL.

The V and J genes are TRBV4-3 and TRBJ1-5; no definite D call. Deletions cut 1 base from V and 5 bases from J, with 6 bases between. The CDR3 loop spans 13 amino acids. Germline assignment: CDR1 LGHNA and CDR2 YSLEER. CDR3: CASSQGLDQPQHF. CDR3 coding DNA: TGCGCCAGCAGCCAAGGGCTAGATCAGCCCCAGCATTTT.

The CDR3 DNA reads as TGTGCCAGCAGCCCGCAAGGGACTTCTCTCCAAGAGACCCAGTACTTC. Residues: CASSPQGTSLQETQYF. J is TRBJ2-5 and V is TRBV13; TRBD2 is a possible D gene (6 bases). CDR3 length equals 16 residues. V was pared by 5 bases and J by 1 base, with 17 bases between. Looked up from germline, CDR1 is PRHDT and CDR2 is FYEKMQ (reference sequence).

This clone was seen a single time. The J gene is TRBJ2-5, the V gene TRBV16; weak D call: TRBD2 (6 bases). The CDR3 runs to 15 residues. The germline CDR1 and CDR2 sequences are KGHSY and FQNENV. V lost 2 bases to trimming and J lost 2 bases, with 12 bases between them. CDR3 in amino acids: CASSQGPGGQETQYF. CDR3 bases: TGTGCCAGCAGCCAAGGCCCTGGGGGGCAAGAGACCCAGTACTTC.

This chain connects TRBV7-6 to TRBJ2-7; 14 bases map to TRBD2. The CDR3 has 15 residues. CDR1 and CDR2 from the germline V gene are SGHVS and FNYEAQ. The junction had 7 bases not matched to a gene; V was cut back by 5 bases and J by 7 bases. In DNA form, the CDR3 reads TGTGCCAGCAGCCCGGGACTAGCGGGAGCTGAAGAGCAGTACTTC. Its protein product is CASSPGLAGAEEQYF.

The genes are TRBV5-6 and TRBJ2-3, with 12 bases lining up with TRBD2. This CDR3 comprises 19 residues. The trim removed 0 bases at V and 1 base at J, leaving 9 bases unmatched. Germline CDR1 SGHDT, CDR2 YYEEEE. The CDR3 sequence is CASSLGYRGLAGRTDTQYF. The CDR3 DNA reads TGTGCCAGCAGCTTGGGGTACAGGGGACTAGCGGGCCGCACAGATACGCAGTATTTT. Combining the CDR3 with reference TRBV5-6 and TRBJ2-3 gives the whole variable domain DAGVTQSPTHLIKTRGQQVTLRCSPKSGHDTVSWYQQALGQGPQFIFQYYEEEERQRGNFPDRFSGHQFPNYSSELNVNALLLGDSALYLCASSLGYRGLAGRTDTQYFGPGTRLTVL.

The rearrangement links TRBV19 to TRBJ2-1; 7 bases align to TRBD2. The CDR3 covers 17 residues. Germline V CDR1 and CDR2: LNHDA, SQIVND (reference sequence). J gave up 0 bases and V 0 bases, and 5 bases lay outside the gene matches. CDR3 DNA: TGTGCCAGTAGTATAGATCGTGGGGGGGGCTCCTACAATGAGCAGTTCTTC. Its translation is CASSIDRGGGSYNEQFF.

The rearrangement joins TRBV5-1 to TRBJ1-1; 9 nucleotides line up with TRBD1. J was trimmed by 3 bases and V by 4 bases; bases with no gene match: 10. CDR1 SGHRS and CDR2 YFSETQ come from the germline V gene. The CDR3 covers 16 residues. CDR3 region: CASSTTGGKGDTEAFF. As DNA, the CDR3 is TGCGCCAGCAGCACCACAGGGGGCAAGGGGGACACTGAAGCTTTCTTT.

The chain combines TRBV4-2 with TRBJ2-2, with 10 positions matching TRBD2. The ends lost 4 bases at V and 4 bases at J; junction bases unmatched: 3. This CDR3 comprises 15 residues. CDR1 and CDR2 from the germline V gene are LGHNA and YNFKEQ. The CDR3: CASSPGLAATGELFF. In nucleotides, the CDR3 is TGTGCCAGCAGCCCTGGACTAGCGGCCACCGGGGAGCTGTTTTTT.

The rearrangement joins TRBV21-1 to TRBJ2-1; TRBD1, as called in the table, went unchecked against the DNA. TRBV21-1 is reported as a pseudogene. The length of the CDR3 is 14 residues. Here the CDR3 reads CASSKAAVQNEQFF. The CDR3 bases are TGTGCCAGCAGCAAAGCCGCCGTCCAGAACGAGCAGTTCTTC.

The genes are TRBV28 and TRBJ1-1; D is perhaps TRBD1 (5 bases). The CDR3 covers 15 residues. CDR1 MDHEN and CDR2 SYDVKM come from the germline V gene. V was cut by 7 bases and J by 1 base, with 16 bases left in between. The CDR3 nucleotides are TGTGCCAGCACCTCCAGGGTGGGTGAGAACACTGAAGCTTTCTTT. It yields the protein CASTSRVGENTEAFF.